These 20 T cell receptor beta chains were sequenced from one sample in a study of beta chain features in type 1 diabetes. Study-wide points: TCRB CDR3s were moderately but significantly shorter in Type 1 diabetes patients in all four CD4+ subsets.

Expressed TCRB transcripts were sequenced because the entire RNA isolate underwent reverse transcription. The protocol was immunoSEQ multiplex PCR, while the TCRdb copy is restricted to in-frame clones and leaves out a portion. The sample consists of 120,000 to 150,000 clones, about 13% of them appearing once. No antigen is known for these receptors. Sample: central memory CD4+ T cells from blood. Receptors originate from a man younger than 35 with type 1 diabetes.

Worth noting for this clone: Different DNA sequences within this sample yield the same CDR3. This chain connects TRBV29-1 to TRBJ2-1; 8 bases line up with TRBD1. This CDR3 contains 14 residues. Germline V gene data show CDR1 as SQVTM and CDR2 as ANQGSEA. The junction had 11 bases not matched to a gene; V was cut back by 4 bases and J by 9 bases. DNA for the CDR3: TGCAGCGTTGGGGGGACAGGTGTCCTAGGTGAGCAGTTCTTC. Translated, it gives CSVGGTGVLGEQFF.

The chain has TRBV23-1 and TRBJ2-2; D is uncertain. TRBV23-1 is given ORF status, its function remaining uncertain. The V end lost 3 bases, the J end lost 5 bases, and 13 bases lay between the germline ends. The CDR3 consists of 15 residues. The CDR3, as DNA: TGCGCCAGCAGTCAGCCCTCGCCCTATACCGGGGAGCTGTTTTTT. This translates into CASSQPSPYTGELFF.

The chain is built from TRBV28 and TRBJ2-7, with unresolved D. This CDR3 has 11 residues. Trimming stripped 6 bases from V and 8 bases from J, with 11 bases between. The germline CDR1 and CDR2 sequences are MDHEN and SYDVKM. CDR3 sequence: CASSRELKQYF. The CDR3, as DNA: TGTGCCAGCAGCCGAGAGTTAAAGCAGTACTTC.

This clone has a handful of counts. The CDR3 nucleotides are TGCAGTGTGGGAGCGAACACTGAAGCTTTCTTT. Translation gives CSVGANTEAFF. V gene TRBV20-1 combines with J gene TRBJ1-1, with unresolved D. Germline CDR1 is DFQATT and CDR2 is SNEGSKA (reference sequence). The CDR3 spans 11 residues. Trimming removed 7 bases at V and 1 base at J, with 7 bases between.

The rearrangement links TRBV10-3 to TRBJ1-2; TRBD1 matches at 7 bases. Germline V lookup: CDR1 ENHRY, CDR2 SYGVKD. Trimming cost V 5 bases and J 4 bases; bases outside gene matches: 7. The CDR3 spans 14 residues. The CDR3 DNA follows: TGTGCCATCAGTCCGAGACAGGGAATCTATGGCTACACCTTC. Translated: CAISPRQGIYGYTF.

This clone was counted only a few times. Other nucleotide sequences from this sample produce the same CDR3. The rearrangement joins TRBV7-2 to TRBJ2-2; TRBD1 aligns across 7 bases. This CDR3 has 16 amino acids. Germline trimming cut 1 base from V and 0 bases from J; bases unmatched to any gene: 2. Germline assignment: CDR1 SGHTA and CDR2 FQGNSA. The CDR3 nucleotides are TGTGCCAGCAGCTTAGGAGGACAGGCGAACACCGGGGAGCTGTTTTTT. Translation: CASSLGGQANTGELFF.

This chain connects TRBV2 to TRBJ1-5; D uncertain. The ends were cut back, 5 bases at V and 0 bases at J, with 5 bases in the middle. This CDR3 spans 13 amino acids. CDR1 is SNHLY and CDR2 is FYNNEI in the germline V gene. The CDR3 reads CASSRGSNQPQHF. In DNA form, the CDR3 reads TGTGCCAGCAGTCGGGGTAGCAATCAGCCCCAGCATTTT.

In its sample, this clone was seen a few times. V and J are TRBV4-1 and TRBJ1-2; TRBD1 is a possible D gene (6 bases). This CDR3 region has 15 residues. The germline V gene has CDR1 MGHRA and CDR2 YSYEKL. V dropped 3 bases and J dropped 0 bases, with 11 bases sitting between them. CDR3 region: CASSHRQEPNYGYTF. The CDR3 DNA is TGCGCCAGCAGCCATAGACAGGAGCCTAACTATGGCTACACCTTC.

The gene calls are TRBV28 and TRBJ2-2; D might be TRBD1 (6 bases). The CDR3 spans 15 residues. The germline CDR1 and CDR2 sequences are MDHEN and SYDVKM. V was trimmed by 4 bases and J by 6 bases, leaving 15 bases between them. CDR3 sequence reads: CASSSYNRESGELFF. CDR3 sequence (DNA): TGTGCCAGCAGTTCGTACAACAGGGAATCCGGGGAGCTGTTTTTT.

This clone was picked up a small number of times. The V and J genes are TRBV7-2 and TRBJ1-2, with D unclear. Trimming took off 6 bases at V and 7 bases at J, with 18 bases between the two ends. CDR1 and CDR2 (germline): SGHTA, FQGNSA. The length of the CDR3 is 14 residues. DNA of the CDR3: TGTGCCAGCAGTTCCCCCGGGAAGGCCCGTGGCTACACCTTC. It is translated as CASSSPGKARGYTF.

The table lists this clone with a few counts. This chain joins TRBV5-8 and TRBJ2-1; 9 bases map to TRBD2. V was clipped by 4 bases and J by 4 bases; unmatched bases: 6. The germline V gene has CDR1 SGHTS and CDR2 YDEGEE. The CDR3 is 15 residues long. This CDR3 reads CASSPWAGGYNEQFF. The CDR3 bases are TGTGCCAGCAGCCCTTGGGCGGGGGGGTACAATGAGCAGTTCTTC.

The table lists this clone with a few counts. The genes are TRBV6-5 and TRBJ1-1; 7 bases are shared with TRBD1. Germline V lookup: CDR1 MNHEY, CDR2 SVGAGI. V gave up 8 bases and J gave up 4 bases; unmatched junction bases: 7. The CDR3 is 13 amino acids. DNA of the CDR3: TGTGCCAGCGGCATGGCAGGGGGCACTGAAGCTTTCTTT. Protein product: CASGMAGGTEAFF.

The chain is built from TRBV6-5 and TRBJ2-3; D is uncertain. This CDR3 has 15 amino acids. V gave up 0 bases and J gave up 2 bases, with 9 bases separating them. Germline CDR1 MNHEY, CDR2 SVGAGI. The DNA of the CDR3 is TGTGCCAGCAGTTACTCAGCACCGACCACAGATACGCAGTATTTT. This codes for CASSYSAPTTDTQYF.

V usage is TRBV25-1 and J usage is TRBJ2-3; 8 positions match TRBD2. J gave up 2 bases and V 10 bases, and 5 bases lay outside the gene matches. The length of the CDR3 is 13 residues. Germline assignment: CDR1 MGHDK and CDR2 SYGVNS. The CDR3 loop reads CATQRGYTDTQYF. The CDR3 nucleotides are TGTGCCACCCAGCGGGGGTACACAGATACGCAGTATTTT. The entire variable domain, with the rest obtained from reference TRBV25-1 and TRBJ2-3, is as follows: EADIYQTPRYLVIGTGKKITLECSQTMGHDKMYWYQQDPGMELHLIHYSYGVNSTEKGDLSSESTVSRIRTEHFPLTLESARPSHTSQYLCATQRGYTDTQYFGPGTRLTVL.

This chain joins TRBV30 and TRBJ2-1; D is unclear. The V end was cut by 3 bases, the J end by 6 bases, with 15 bases between. Germline CDR1 GTSNPN, CDR2 SVGIG (reference sequence). The CDR3 totals 14 residues. The CDR3 DNA is TGTGCCTGGAGGGTCCTAGTAGGGCCCAATGAGCAGTTCTTC. Protein: CAWRVLVGPNEQFF.

This chain connects TRBV28 to TRBJ1-1; perhaps TRBD1 as D (5 bases). Deletions cut 4 bases from V and 0 bases from J, with 15 bases between. In germline, CDR1 is MDHEN, CDR2 SYDVKM. CDR3 length equals 16 residues. The CDR3 sequence is CASSSGRVGMNTEAFF. In DNA form, the CDR3 reads TGTGCCAGCAGTTCAGGGAGGGTTGGAATGAACACTGAAGCTTTCTTT.

The V call is TRBV21-1, the J call TRBJ2-7; TRBD2, the D gene given by the table, was not confirmed from the DNA. TRBV21-1 is a known pseudogene. The CDR3 extends over 14 amino acids. This CDR3 reads CASSNDSGQYEQYF. In DNA, the CDR3 is TGTGCCAGCAGCAATGATAGCGGTCAATACGAGCAGTACTTC.

The chain carries TRBV29-1 and TRBJ1-1, with 8 bases identical to TRBD1. V gave up 6 bases and J gave up 4 bases; unmatched junction bases: 7. The CDR3 length is 13 residues. Germline V gene sequence: CDR1 SQVTM, CDR2 ANQGSEA. The CDR3: CSVGDRSGTEAFF. Written as DNA, the CDR3 is TGCAGCGTAGGGGACAGGTCTGGCACTGAAGCTTTCTTT. Full variable domain (missing parts from reference TRBV29-1 and TRBJ1-1): SAVISQKPSRDICQRGTSLTIQCQVDSQVTMMFWYRQQPGQSLTLIATANQGSEATYESGFVIDKFPISRPNLTFSTLTVSNMSPEDSSIYLCSVGDRSGTEAFFGQGTRLTVV.

This clone occurred a few times. This specimen includes other DNA sequences encoding the same CDR3. The rearrangement uses TRBV18 and TRBJ2-3; D not resolved. The CDR3 length is 13 residues. Germline CDR1 reads KGHSH; CDR2 reads LQKENI. The V end was cut by 0 bases, the J end by 2 bases, with 3 bases between. CDR3 sequence reads: CASSPPVTDTQYF. Written as DNA, the CDR3 is TGTGCCAGCTCACCACCGGTCACAGATACGCAGTATTTT.

The chain recombines TRBV7-3 with TRBJ2-1, with TRBD2 as a possible D gene (7 bases). Per the germline V gene, CDR1 is SGHTA and CDR2 is FQGTGA. Deletions cut 0 bases from V and 10 bases from J, with 19 bases between. The CDR3 loop spans 16 amino acids. DNA for the CDR3: TGTGCCAGCAGCTTAACTGGCGGGGGCCCCTCTTGGGAGCAGTTCTTC. Translation: CASSLTGGGPSWEQFF. The full variable domain, with the rest looked up from reference TRBV7-3 and TRBJ2-1, is GAGVSQTPSNKVTEKGKYVELRCDPISGHTALYWYRQSLGQGPEFLIYFQGTGAADDSGLPNDRFFAVRPEGSVSTLKIQRTERGDSAVYLCASSLTGGGPSWEQFFGPGTRLTVL.